This TCR beta chain is drawn from a study of T cells in Graves' hyperthyroidism and ophthalmopathy. In this sample, this clonotype turned up many times. Its antigen remains unknown. The investigators amplified TCR beta CDR3 regions from RNA transcripts. RT-PCR in the first round (using the HTBI primer set) targeted the TCR CDR3. TCRdb re-called the multiplex PCR reads through MiXCR, storing one row per CDR3 protein. The repertoire holds hundreds of thousands of distinct CDR3 sequences, with around 22% as singletons. The V and J ends lost 6 bases and 9 bases respectively, with 18 bases between them. CDR3 length: 12 amino acids. Germline values: CDR1 SQVTM, CDR2 ANQGSEA. Study-wide points: Among thyroid clonotypes expanded above 0.001, most also appeared in blood.

Patients affected by ophthalmopathy presented a Clinical Activity Score of at least 3, a NOSPECS grade of at least 4, and disease duration below 3 months. Pregnant or lactating patients were excluded, as were those with uncontrolled infection or other autoimmune disease. Based on clinical symptoms, serum thyroxine and TRAb, thyroid ultrasound and orbital computed tomography, diagnoses were reached. This TCR was sampled from a woman aged 25 to 39 with Graves' ophthalmopathy. The sample comprised blood. The chain couples TRBV29-1 to TRBJ2-7, with D possibly being TRBD1 or TRBD2 (5 bases each). This CDR3 is CSVGTIRLGQYF. CDR3 nucleotide sequence: TGCAGCGTCGGGACCATACGACTCGGGCAGTACTTC.